The 19 T cell receptor beta chains below come from one sample, sequenced in a study of control samples from healthy donors and cancer patients. Repertoires were generated with immunoSEQ multiplex PCR, while TCRdb's copy carries only in-frame clones and drops some. The table includes about 120,000 clones, approximately 90% detected once. Specimen: blood. These receptors originate from a woman aged 70-85 years in good health.

The chain is built from TRBV7-2 and TRBJ1-5; 8 positions agree with TRBD1. This CDR3 contains 14 residues. V gave up 5 bases and J gave up 10 bases; unmatched junction bases: 10. Germline values: CDR1 SGHTA, CDR2 FQGNSA. CDR3 DNA: TGTGCCAGCAGCGAAGGACAGGGATTTAGTCCCCAGCATTTT. Residues: CASSEGQGFSPQHF.

The chain has TRBV7-2 and TRBJ1-5; D is unclear. This CDR3 has 13 residues. Looked up from germline, CDR1 is SGHTA and CDR2 is FQGNSA. V lost 4 bases and J lost 2, with 6 bases in between. The CDR3, as DNA: TGTGCCAGCAGCTCCAAGGGCAATCAGCCCCAGCATTTT. Protein: CASSSKGNQPQHF.

The J gene is TRBJ1-5, the V gene TRBV6-2 or TRBV6-3; TRBD1 matches at 7 bases. With 5 bases clipped from V and 6 bases from J, the junction kept 16 bases outside the gene matches. From germline, CDR1 is MNHEY and CDR2 SVGEGT. The CDR3 has 17 residues. CDR3 sequence reads: CASSLRDSRARVQPQHF. CDR3 bases: TGTGCCAGCAGTCTACGGGACAGCCGGGCTCGTGTTCAGCCCCAGCATTTT.

The gene calls are TRBV6-1 and TRBJ1-5; tentatively, D is TRBD1 (5 bases). The CDR3 covers 14 residues. V shed 3 bases and J shed 5 bases, with 11 bases lying between them. Germline values: CDR1 MNHNS, CDR2 SASEGT. The CDR3 here is CASSDGPGYQPQHF. The CDR3, as DNA: TGTGCCAGCAGTGATGGCCCAGGGTATCAGCCCCAGCATTTT.

CDR3 sequence reads: CASSEAAGGSHEETQYF. CDR3 coding DNA: TGTGCCAGCAGTGAAGCAGCCGGGGGGAGTCATGAAGAGACCCAGTACTTC. The V call is TRBV2, the J call TRBJ2-5; 7 bases are a match to TRBD2. J gave up 3 bases and V 0 bases, and 10 bases lay outside the gene matches. The germline V gene has CDR1 SNHLY and CDR2 FYNNEI. This CDR3 is built from 17 residues. The variable domain in full, with the rest retrieved from reference TRBV2 and TRBJ2-5, is EPEVTQTPSHQVTQMGQEVILRCVPISNHLYFYWYRQILGQKVEFLVSFYNNEISEKSEIFDDQFSVERPDGSNFTLKIRSTKLEDSAMYFCASSEAAGGSHEETQYFGPGTRLLVL.

As to this clone: Germline is not matched at one junction end, which may reflect a read error. CDR3 in DNA: TGTGCCAGCAGCACCGCTGGGCAGTTTGGTTTT. The encoded protein is CASSTAGQFGF. V gene TRBV12-3 or TRBV12-4 combines with J gene TRBJ1-4; D unresolved. The CDR3 spans 11 residues.

This chain uses TRBV19 with TRBJ1-3; 7 bases are shared with TRBD1. Looked up from germline, CDR1 is LNHDA and CDR2 is SQIVND (reference sequence). The CDR3 is 15 residues long. V was pared by 8 bases and J by 3 bases, with 10 bases of the junction left unmatched. CDR3 in DNA: TGTGCCAGTGTGAGGACAGGACAGAATGGAAACACCATATATTTT. Translated: CASVRTGQNGNTIYF. The full variable domain, completed using reference TRBV19 and TRBJ1-3, is DGGITQSPKYLFRKEGQNVTLSCEQNLNHDAMYWYRQDPGQGLRLIYYSQIVNDFQKGDIAEGYSVSREKKESFPLTVTSAQKNPTAFYLCASVRTGQNGNTIYFGEGSWLTVV.

The chain is built from TRBV7-8 and TRBJ1-4; 10 positions agree with TRBD1. Germline loops: CDR1 SGHVS, CDR2 FQNEAQ. Trimming cost V 5 bases and J 4 bases; bases outside gene matches: 7. The CDR3 length is 16 residues. The CDR3 bases are TGTGCCAGCAGCCGGGGACAGGGGTATAGTAATGAAAAACTGTTTTTT. Its translation is CASSRGQGYSNEKLFF.

The CDR3 is CASSFGWRGDTQYF. Written as DNA, the CDR3 is TGCGCCAGCAGCTTTGGTTGGAGGGGGGATACGCAGTATTTT. The chain uses TRBV5-1 and TRBJ2-3; possibly TRBD1 or TRBD2 for D (6 bases each). This CDR3 is 14 amino acids long. The V and J ends lost 2 bases and 6 bases respectively, with 13 bases between them. Germline-derived CDR1 and CDR2 are SGHRS and YFSETQ.

V is TRBV3-1 (or the pseudogene TRBV3-2) and J is TRBJ1-1; TRBD1 aligns across 10 bases. CDR1 is LGHDT, CDR2 YNNKEL, per germline (reference sequence). This CDR3 is 14 amino acids long. V trimming: 9 bases; J trimming: 5 bases; junction bases outside the gene matches: 9. This CDR3 is CASTTGGAGTEAFF. DNA of the CDR3: TGTGCCAGTACGACAGGGGGCGCAGGGACTGAAGCTTTCTTT.

The chain uses TRBV11-2 and TRBJ1-1; the D is unclear. CDR1 is SGHAT and CDR2 is FQNNGV in the germline V gene. The CDR3 is made up of 13 amino acids. V was shortened by 0 bases and J by 10 bases, with 12 bases between the two germline ends. The CDR3 sequence: CASSLDTARRAFF. Here the CDR3 DNA reads TGTGCCAGCAGCTTAGACACCGCCAGGCGAGCTTTCTTT.

This clone has just a few counts. The rearrangement joins TRBV19 to TRBJ2-7; 8 bases map to TRBD1. Germline lookup yields CDR1 LNHDA and CDR2 SQIVND (reference sequence). The V segment lost 6 bases and the J segment 4 bases; nucleotides outside the gene matches: 2. The CDR3 covers 12 residues. The CDR3 sequence: CASSRTGYEQYF. In DNA form, the CDR3 reads TGTGCCAGTAGCAGGACAGGGTACGAGCAGTACTTC.

The chain's CDR3 is CASRDDRGMNTEAFF. The CDR3 nucleotides are TGCGCCAGCAGAGATGACAGGGGGATGAACACTGAAGCTTTCTTT. The V and J genes are TRBV5-1 and TRBJ1-1; 9 nucleotides align to TRBD1. CDR3 length: 15 amino acids. The trim removed 5 bases at V and 0 bases at J, leaving 5 bases unmatched. Germline V gives CDR1 SGHRS, CDR2 YFSETQ. Looking up the rest from reference TRBV5-1 and TRBJ1-1 gives the full variable domain: KAGVTQTPRYLIKTRGQQVTLSCSPISGHRSVSWYQQTPGQGLQFLFEYFSETQRNKGNFPGRFSGRQFSNSRSEMNVSTLELGDSALYLCASRDDRGMNTEAFFGQGTRLTVV.

J is TRBJ2-2 and V is TRBV5-6; D uncertain. V lost 4 bases and J lost 2, with 6 bases in between. Germline V gives CDR1 SGHDT, CDR2 YYEEEE. The CDR3 is 13 residues long. DNA for the CDR3: TGTGCCAGCAGCCAGCGAAACACCGGGGAGCTGTTTTTT. Translated, it gives CASSQRNTGELFF. Complete variable domain (other parts from reference TRBV5-6 and TRBJ2-2): DAGVTQSPTHLIKTRGQQVTLRCSPKSGHDTVSWYQQALGQGPQFIFQYYEEEERQRGNFPDRFSGHQFPNYSSELNVNALLLGDSALYLCASSQRNTGELFFGEGSRLTVL.

The gene calls are TRBV18 and TRBJ1-1, with D perhaps matching TRBD1 (5 bases). CDR3 length: 13 residues. Germline CDR1 reads KGHSH; CDR2 reads LQKENI. Between the trimmed V and J ends, which lost 2 bases and 7 bases, there was a span of 11 bases. The CDR3 loop reads CASSPAGPGEAFF. The CDR3 bases are TGTGCCAGCTCACCAGCGGGGCCCGGTGAAGCTTTCTTT.

This sequence joins TRBV12-3 or TRBV12-4 and TRBJ2-5; 12 nucleotides line up with TRBD2. The CDR3 is made up of 13 amino acids. The V gene end was trimmed by 8 bases and the J gene end by 5 bases; junction bases not matched to a gene: 3. In DNA, the CDR3 is TGTGCCAGCGGCCTAGCGGGGGGGGAGACCCAGTACTTC. This gives the protein CASGLAGGETQYF.

V and J are TRBV5-5 and TRBJ2-3; D possibly corresponds to TRBD2 (6 bases). This CDR3 contains 15 residues. V was pared by 0 bases and J by 4 bases, with 12 bases between. Germline V gene sequence: CDR1 SGHKS, CDR2 YYEKEE (reference sequence). The CDR3 sequence: CASSLAASEADTQYF. CDR3 nucleotides: TGTGCCAGCAGCTTGGCCGCTAGCGAGGCAGATACGCAGTATTTT.

J is TRBJ1-3 and V is TRBV3-1 (or the pseudogene TRBV3-2), with D unresolved. Germline V gives CDR1 LGHDT, CDR2 YNNKEL (reference sequence). V lost 6 bases and J 4 bases, leaving 16 bases between the germline ends. This CDR3 contains 15 residues. The CDR3, as DNA: TGTGCCAGCAGTCTACGGGCCTCGGGAGGAAACACCATATATTTT. Residues: CASSLRASGGNTIYF.

V usage is TRBV27 and J usage is TRBJ2-6; 9 positions match TRBD2. The CDR3 runs 20 residues. The V gene end was trimmed by 6 bases and the J gene end by 4 bases; junction bases not matched to a gene: 19. Germline CDR1 MNHEY, CDR2 SMNVEV (reference sequence). The CDR3 spells CASSPGARGGAKLGANVLTF. The CDR3 DNA follows: TGTGCCAGCAGCCCTGGTGCGCGGGGGGGCGCAAAATTAGGGGCCAACGTCCTGACTTTC.